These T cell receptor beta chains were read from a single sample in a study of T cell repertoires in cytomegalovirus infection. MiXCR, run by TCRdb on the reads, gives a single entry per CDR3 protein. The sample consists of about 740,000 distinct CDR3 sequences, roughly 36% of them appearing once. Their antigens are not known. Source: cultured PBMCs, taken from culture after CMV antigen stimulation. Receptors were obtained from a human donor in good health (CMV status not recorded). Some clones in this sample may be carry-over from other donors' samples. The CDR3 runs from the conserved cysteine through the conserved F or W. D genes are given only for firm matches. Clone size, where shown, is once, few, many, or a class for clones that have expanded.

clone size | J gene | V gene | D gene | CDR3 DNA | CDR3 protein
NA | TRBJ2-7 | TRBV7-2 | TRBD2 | TGTGCCAGCACGGGGGGGGCCGGCGAGCAGTACTTC | CASTGGAGEQYF
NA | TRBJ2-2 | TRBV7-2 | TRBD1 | TGTGCCAGCAGGGGACAGGGCAGCACCGGGGAGCTGTTTTTT | CASRGQGSTGELFF
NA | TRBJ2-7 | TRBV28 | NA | TGTGCCAGCATGACTCAGGGTAGGTCCTACGAGCAGTACTTC | CASMTQGRSYEQYF
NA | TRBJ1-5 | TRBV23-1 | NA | TGCGCCAGCAGTCAGTTAGGGCCCCAGCATTTT | CASSQLGPQHF
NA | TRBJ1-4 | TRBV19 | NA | TGTGCCAGTAGTATGAAGGGATCTGGCGAAAAACTGTTTTTT | CASSMKGSGEKLFF
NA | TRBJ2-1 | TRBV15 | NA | TGTGCCACCAGCAGAGGGGTAGGGAAACGTTACAATGAGCAGTTCTTC | CATSRGVGKRYNEQFF
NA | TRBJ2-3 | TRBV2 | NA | TGTGCCAGCAGTGGATCTAGCGGCACAGATACGCAGTATTTT | CASSGSSGTDTQYF
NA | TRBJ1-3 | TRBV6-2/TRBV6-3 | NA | TGTGCCAGCAGTTCAGGCCAGCATCGCTCTGGAAACACCATATATTTT | CASSSGQHRSGNTIYF
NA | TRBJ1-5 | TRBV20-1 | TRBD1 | TGCAGTGCAGAACGTCGACAGGGCGGACTCAATCAGCCCCAGCATTTT | CSAERRQGGLNQPQHF
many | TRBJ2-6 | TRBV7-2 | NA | TGTGCCAGCCGGGTGCAGGGAGGAGGGATAGATGGGGCCAACGTCCTGACTTTC | CASRVQGGGIDGANVLTF
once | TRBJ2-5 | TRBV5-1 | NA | TGCGCCAGCAGCTTGGAGAGCTCCCACAAGGAGACCCAGTACTTC | CASSLESSHKETQYF
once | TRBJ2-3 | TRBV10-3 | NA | TGTGCCGCTGGGCCAGACACAGATACGCAGTATTTT | CAAGPDTDTQYF
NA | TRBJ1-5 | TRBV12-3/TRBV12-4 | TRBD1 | TGTGCCAGCAGCCGCGTGGGACAGGGTACCAATCAGCCCCAGCATTTT | CASSRVGQGTNQPQHF
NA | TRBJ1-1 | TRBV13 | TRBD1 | TGTGCCAGCACCGTAGGGGACAGGGACTACACTGAAGCTTTCTTT | CASTVGDRDYTEAFF
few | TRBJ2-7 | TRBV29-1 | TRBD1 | TGCAGCGTGAGGACAGGGTGGCACGAGCAGTACTTC | CSVRTGWHEQYF
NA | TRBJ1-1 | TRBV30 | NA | TGTGCCTGGAGTGTACTCCGAAACACTGAAGCTTTCTTT | CAWSVLRNTEAFF
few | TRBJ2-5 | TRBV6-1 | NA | TGTGCCAGCAGTTACAGCGGTTCCCCAGGGACCCAGTACTTC | CASSYSGSPGTQYF
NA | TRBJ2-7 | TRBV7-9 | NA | TGTGCCAGCAGCTCCGGACGGCTATACGAGCAGTACTTC | CASSSGRLYEQYF
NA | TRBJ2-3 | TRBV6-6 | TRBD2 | TGTGCCAGCAGTTACGATCGGGCGGGAGATGTAGATACGCAGTATTTT | CASSYDRAGDVDTQYF
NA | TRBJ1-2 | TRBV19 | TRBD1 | TGTGCCAGTAGACGGACAGGGGCTGCGGCTAACTATGGCTACACCTTC | CASRRTGAAANYGYTF
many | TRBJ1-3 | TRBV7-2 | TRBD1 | TGTGCCAGCAGCCAAAGGAGGGACAGGGGAGTGAACACCATATATTTT | CASSQRRDRGVNTIYF
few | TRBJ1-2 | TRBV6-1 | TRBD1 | TGTGCCAGCAGAAAGGACAGGGGGGGATCTATTGGAGGCTACACCTTC | CASRKDRGGSIGGYTF
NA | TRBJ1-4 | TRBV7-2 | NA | TGTGCCAGCAGCCGCCAAATGCATAATGAAAAACTGTTTTTT | CASSRQMHNEKLFF
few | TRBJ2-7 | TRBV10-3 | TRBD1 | TGTGCCATCAGGACAGGGTCCAGCTCCTACGAGCAGTACTTC | CAIRTGSSSYEQYF
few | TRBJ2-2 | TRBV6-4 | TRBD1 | TGTGCCAGCAGTCGATGGACAGGGTCAAACTCGAACACCGGGGAGCTGTTTTTT | CASSRWTGSNSNTGELFF
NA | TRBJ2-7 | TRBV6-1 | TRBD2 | TGTGCCAGCAGTCGACTAGCGCCCTCCTACGAGCAGTACTTC | CASSRLAPSYEQYF
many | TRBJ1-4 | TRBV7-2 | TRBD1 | TGTGCCAGCAGCCTGGACAGGGGTACGGGGAGTGAAAAACTGTTTTTT | CASSLDRGTGSEKLFF
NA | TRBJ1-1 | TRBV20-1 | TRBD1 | TGCAGTGCTGGACAGGGGGGGAACACTGAAGCTTTCTTT | CSAGQGGNTEAFF
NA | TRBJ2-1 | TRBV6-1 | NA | TGTGCCAGCAGTGAATATCCCCTGGGGGGGGGGGGGGGCTTAGAGCAGTTCTTC | CASSEYPLGGGGGLEQFF
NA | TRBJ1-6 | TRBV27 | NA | TGTGCCAGCAGTTTTGGGACGGGTGTGGGTCGACTCCACTTT | CASSFGTGVGRLHF
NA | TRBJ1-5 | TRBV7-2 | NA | TGTGCCAGCAGCTTAGGAGCAGGGGTGGGTCAGCCCCAGCATTTT | CASSLGAGVGQPQHF
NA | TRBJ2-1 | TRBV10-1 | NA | TGCGCCAGCAGTGAGTCTGCAGATCCCTACAATGAGCAGTTCTTC | CASSESADPYNEQFF
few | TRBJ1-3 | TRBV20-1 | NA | TGCAGTGCTCGGACAGCCGCTGGAAACACCATATATTTT | CSARTAAGNTIYF
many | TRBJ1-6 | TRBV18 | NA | TGTGCCAGCAGCCCCCGGAGCTCCTATAATTCACCCCTCCACTTT | CASSPRSSYNSPLHF
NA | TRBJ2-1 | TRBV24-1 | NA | TGTGCCACCAGTGACCCTACAACGAACTACAATGAGCAGTTCTTC | CATSDPTTNYNEQFF
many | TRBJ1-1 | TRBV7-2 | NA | TGTGCCAGCAGCTTAGTCCCGCCCCCCACTGAAGCTTTCTTT | CASSLVPPPTEAFF
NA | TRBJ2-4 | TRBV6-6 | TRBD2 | TGTGCCAGCAGTTACGGGCGGGGGGGCCGAGACATTCAGTACTTC | CASSYGRGGRDIQYF
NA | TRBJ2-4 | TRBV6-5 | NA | TGTGCCAGCAGTCCCGATTGGTCGAGAGCCAAAAACATTCAGTACTTC | CASSPDWSRAKNIQYF